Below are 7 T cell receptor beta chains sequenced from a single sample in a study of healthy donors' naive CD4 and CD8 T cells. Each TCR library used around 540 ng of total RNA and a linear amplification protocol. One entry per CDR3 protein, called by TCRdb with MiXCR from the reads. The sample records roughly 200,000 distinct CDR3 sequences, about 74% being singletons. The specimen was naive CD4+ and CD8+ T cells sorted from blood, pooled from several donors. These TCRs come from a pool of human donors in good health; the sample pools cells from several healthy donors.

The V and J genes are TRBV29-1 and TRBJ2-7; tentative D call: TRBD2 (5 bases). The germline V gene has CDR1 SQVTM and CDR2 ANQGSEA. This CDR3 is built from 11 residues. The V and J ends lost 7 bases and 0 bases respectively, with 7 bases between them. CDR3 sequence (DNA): TGCAGCGCCGGGGACTCCTACGAGCAGTACTTC. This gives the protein CSAGDSYEQYF.

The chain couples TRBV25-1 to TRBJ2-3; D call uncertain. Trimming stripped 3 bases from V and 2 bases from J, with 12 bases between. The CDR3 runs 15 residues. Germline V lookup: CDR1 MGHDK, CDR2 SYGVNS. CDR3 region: CASSDPANFTDTQYF. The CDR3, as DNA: TGTGCCAGCAGTGACCCGGCCAACTTCACAGATACGCAGTATTTT.

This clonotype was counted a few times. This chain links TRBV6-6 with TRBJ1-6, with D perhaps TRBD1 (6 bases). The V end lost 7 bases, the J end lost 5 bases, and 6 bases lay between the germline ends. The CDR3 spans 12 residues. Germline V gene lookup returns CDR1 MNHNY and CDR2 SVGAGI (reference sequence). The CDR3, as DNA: TGTGCCAGCAACAGGGATAATTCACCCCTCCACTTT. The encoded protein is CASNRDNSPLHF.

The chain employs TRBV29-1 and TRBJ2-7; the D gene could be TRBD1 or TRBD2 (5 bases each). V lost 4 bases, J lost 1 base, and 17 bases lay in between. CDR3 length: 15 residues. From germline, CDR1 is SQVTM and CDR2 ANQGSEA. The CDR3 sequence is CSVGDPALLSYEQYF. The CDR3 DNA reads TGCAGCGTTGGGGACCCCGCCCTGCTATCCTACGAGCAGTACTTC.

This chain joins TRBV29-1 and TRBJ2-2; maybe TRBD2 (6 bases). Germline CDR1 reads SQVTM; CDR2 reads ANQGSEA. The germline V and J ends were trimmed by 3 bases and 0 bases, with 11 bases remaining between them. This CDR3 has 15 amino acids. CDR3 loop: CSVDKGGANTGELFF. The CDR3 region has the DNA TGCAGCGTTGATAAAGGCGGGGCGAACACCGGGGAGCTGTTTTTT.

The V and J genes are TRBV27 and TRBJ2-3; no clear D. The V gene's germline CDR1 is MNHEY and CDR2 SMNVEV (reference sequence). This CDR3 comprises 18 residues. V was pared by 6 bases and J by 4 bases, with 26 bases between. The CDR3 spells CASRLNLGQGLLADTQYF. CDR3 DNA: TGTGCCAGCAGGCTGAATTTAGGGCAAGGGCTACTCGCAGATACGCAGTATTTT.

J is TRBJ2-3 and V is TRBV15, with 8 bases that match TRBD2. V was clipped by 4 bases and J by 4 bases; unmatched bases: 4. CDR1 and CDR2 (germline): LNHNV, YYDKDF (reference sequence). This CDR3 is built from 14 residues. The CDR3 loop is CATSTAGAPDTQYF. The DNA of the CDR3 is TGTGCCACCAGCACAGCGGGAGCGCCAGATACGCAGTATTTT. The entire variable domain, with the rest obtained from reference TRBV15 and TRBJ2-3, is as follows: DAMVIQNPRYQVTQFGKPVTLSCSQTLNHNVMYWYQQKSSQAPKLLFHYYDKDFNNEADTPDNFQSRRPNTSFCFLDIRSPGLGDTAMYLCATSTAGAPDTQYFGPGTRLTVL.